Each of the 26 T cell receptor beta chains below was sequenced from the same sample in a study of siplizumab effects on memory and regulatory T cells. Only in-frame clones appear in the TCRdb table, and some are missing; sequencing was by immunoSEQ multiplex PCR. This sample yields 85,000 to 130,000 clones, of which 85% to 95% are seen a single time; about 0.62% belongs to the top ten. Sequenced input: Tregs sorted from blood. Receptors originate from a human donor in good health.

The chain has TRBV14 and TRBJ2-7, with 14 bases that match TRBD2. Germline V gives CDR1 SGHDN, CDR2 FVKESK. With 5 bases clipped from V and 4 bases from J, the junction kept 7 bases outside the gene matches. This CDR3 contains 16 residues. CDR3: CASSSLGLAGGYEQYF. The DNA of the CDR3 is TGTGCCAGCAGCTCCCTCGGACTAGCGGGAGGTTACGAGCAGTACTTC.

The gene calls are TRBV6-6 and TRBJ1-2; the match to TRBD1 covers 8 bases. There are 16 residues in the CDR3. Unmatched junction bases numbered 11, after V lost 5 bases and J lost 3 bases. Germline V gives CDR1 MNHNY, CDR2 SVGAGI (reference sequence). The CDR3 nucleotides are TGTGCCAGCAGTCGCTCTGGACAGGGAAAAGACTATGGCTACACCTTC. Protein: CASSRSGQGKDYGYTF.

The genes are TRBV7-9 and TRBJ2-1; D is ambiguous. The V end lost 2 bases, the J end lost 10 bases, and 9 bases lay between the germline ends. CDR3 length equals 12 residues. Looked up from germline, CDR1 is SEHNR and CDR2 is FQNEAQ (reference sequence). The CDR3 coding sequence is TGTGCCAGCAGCTTAAGTCCCGGGGAGCAGTTCTTC. It is translated as CASSLSPGEQFF.

The chain carries TRBV2 and TRBJ2-7; no definite D call. The CDR3 is 12 residues long. The V end lost 3 bases, the J end lost 7 bases, and 10 bases lay between the germline ends. In germline, CDR1 is SNHLY, CDR2 FYNNEI. The CDR3 spells CASSDPLKEQYF. The DNA for the CDR3 is TGTGCCAGCAGTGACCCACTGAAGGAGCAGTACTTC.

V and J are TRBV9 and TRBJ2-1; 7 bases map to TRBD2. The V segment lost 0 bases and the J segment 8 bases; nucleotides outside the gene matches: 8. The CDR3 has 15 residues. Germline loops: CDR1 SGDLS, CDR2 YYNGEE. The CDR3 is CASSVVPAGLDEQFF. The CDR3 nucleotides are TGTGCCAGCAGCGTAGTGCCAGCGGGGTTGGATGAGCAGTTCTTC.

The chain uses TRBV7-9 and TRBJ2-5, with 14 bases fitting TRBD2. From germline, CDR1 is SEHNR and CDR2 FQNEAQ (reference sequence). With V trimmed by 8 bases and J by 2 bases, 1 base remained unmatched. The CDR3 runs 14 residues. The CDR3 here is CASGLAGGQETQYF. The DNA for the CDR3 is TGTGCCAGCGGACTAGCGGGGGGACAAGAGACCCAGTACTTC.

This clone appeared once. The chain uses TRBV4-3 and TRBJ2-2; D not resolved. The CDR3 extends over 15 amino acids. Trimming stripped 0 bases from V and 6 bases from J, with 11 bases between. Germline loops: CDR1 LGHNA, CDR2 YSLEER. The CDR3 DNA reads as TGCGCCAGCAGCCAAGACGCTGGGGTACCCGGGGAGCTGTTTTTT. As protein: CASSQDAGVPGELFF.

The chain joins TRBV19 to TRBJ1-5; maybe TRBD1 (5 bases). V lost 2 bases to trimming and J lost 0 bases, with 8 bases between them. Germline V CDR1 and CDR2: LNHDA, SQIVND (reference sequence). CDR3 length: 15 residues. The CDR3 is CASSIRQGSNQPQHF. The CDR3, as DNA: TGTGCCAGTAGTATACGGCAGGGTAGCAATCAGCCCCAGCATTTT.

The chain recombines TRBV20-1 with TRBJ2-7; tentative D call: TRBD2 (6 bases). V lost 3 bases and J lost 5, with 8 bases in between. Germline V gene data show CDR1 as DFQATT and CDR2 as SNEGSKA (reference sequence). CDR3 length equals 11 residues. The CDR3 DNA reads TGCAGTGCTAGGTCGGGGGACGAGCAGTACTTC. This gives the protein CSARSGDEQYF.

The chain uses TRBV6-6 and TRBJ1-5; a weak D match, TRBD1 (6 bases). V lost 6 bases, J lost 6 bases, and 12 bases lay in between. Germline V gene sequence: CDR1 MNHNY, CDR2 SVGAGI (reference sequence). This CDR3 is built from 13 residues. CDR3 protein: CASSQTGGQPQHF. The CDR3 region has the DNA TGTGCCAGCAGCCAGACAGGAGGTCAGCCCCAGCATTTT.

The chain has TRBV30 and TRBJ2-7; D assignment may be TRBD1 or TRBD2 (5 bases each). V was cut by 2 bases and J by 3 bases, with 14 bases left in between. The CDR3 length is 14 residues. Per germline, CDR1 GTSNPN and CDR2 SVGIG (reference sequence). The CDR3 nucleotides are TGTGCCTGGAGTATGGGGGTGGGCTACTACGAGCAGTACTTC. This encodes CAWSMGVGYYEQYF.

This clone appeared a single time. The V gene is TRBV14, the J gene TRBJ1-6, with D perhaps matching TRBD1 (5 bases). The germline V and J ends were trimmed by 2 bases and 7 bases, with 15 bases remaining between them. Germline V gene lookup returns CDR1 SGHDN and CDR2 FVKESK. There are 16 residues in the CDR3. CDR3 sequence: CASSQLPPGANSPLHF. CDR3 nucleotide sequence: TGTGCCAGCAGCCAACTTCCCCCTGGGGCAAATTCACCCCTCCACTTT.

V is TRBV6-5 and J is TRBJ2-7; D possibly corresponds to TRBD2 (7 bases). The CDR3 consists of 12 residues. Trimming took 5 bases from V and 6 from J, leaving 11 bases between them. Per germline, CDR1 MNHEY and CDR2 SVGAGI. CDR3 in amino acids: CASSPGGREQYF. The CDR3 bases are TGTGCCAGCAGTCCCGGGGGGCGCGAGCAGTACTTC.

The chain combines TRBV4-2 with TRBJ2-2; D ambiguous. This CDR3 comprises 12 residues. Germline CDR1 LGHNA, CDR2 YNFKEQ. V lost 6 bases to trimming and J lost 6 bases, with 8 bases between them. CDR3 DNA: TGTGCCAGCAGTCCGGGCGCCGGGGAGCTGTTTTTT. Amino acids: CASSPGAGELFF.

The chain has TRBV7-2 and TRBJ1-1; D remains ambiguous. V was trimmed by 5 bases and J by 6 bases, leaving 19 bases between them. The CDR3 is 15 residues long. Germline V lookup: CDR1 SGHTA, CDR2 FQGNSA. The CDR3 DNA reads TGTGCCAGCAGCGAAGGAAGTCAGTCCCTCTCTGAAGCTTTCTTT. The encoded protein is CASSEGSQSLSEAFF.

The V gene is TRBV4-1, the J gene TRBJ2-2, with TRBD1 matching over 8 bases. The CDR3 covers 16 residues. CDR1 and CDR2 from the germline V gene are MGHRA and YSYEKL. Germline trimming cut 4 bases from V and 1 base from J; bases unmatched to any gene: 5. The CDR3 is CASSRQGARNTGELFF. The DNA for the CDR3 is TGCGCCAGCAGCCGCCAGGGGGCTCGGAACACCGGGGAGCTGTTTTTT.

The rearrangement joins TRBV6-5 to TRBJ2-1; D possibly corresponds to TRBD1 (6 bases). CDR3 size: 15 residues. Germline values: CDR1 MNHEY, CDR2 SVGAGI. Trimming cost V 0 bases and J 8 bases, with 14 bases left between them. The CDR3, as DNA: TGTGCCAGCAGTTACTCGATAGGGGGTGTGGATGAGCAGTTCTTC. It yields the protein CASSYSIGGVDEQFF.

The genes are TRBV19 and TRBJ1-1; no firm D call. The V end was cut by 7 bases, the J end by 2 bases, with 14 bases between. The germline CDR1 and CDR2 sequences are LNHDA and SQIVND (reference sequence). This CDR3 spans 14 amino acids. DNA for the CDR3: TGTGCCAGTAACCCAGACCACCTCAACACTGAAGCTTTCTTT. Protein product: CASNPDHLNTEAFF.

This sequence joins TRBV7-2 and TRBJ2-7; 9 bases agree with TRBD2. The V gene's germline CDR1 is SGHTA and CDR2 FQGNSA. The CDR3 has 18 amino acids. The trim removed 1 base at V and 0 bases at J, leaving 10 bases unmatched. The CDR3 sequence is CASSLVPSGIGFSYEQYF. CDR3 in DNA: TGTGCCAGCAGCTTAGTTCCTAGCGGGATAGGCTTCTCCTACGAGCAGTACTTC. Full variable domain (missing parts from reference TRBV7-2 and TRBJ2-7): GAGVSQSPSNKVTEKGKDVELRCDPISGHTALYWYRQSLGQGLEFLIYFQGNSAPDKSGLPSDRFSAERTGGSVSTLTIQRTQQEDSAVYLCASSLVPSGIGFSYEQYFGPGTRLTVT.

The rearrangement uses TRBV6-5 and TRBJ1-2; a possible D gene is TRBD1 (6 bases). V was clipped by 5 bases and J by 4 bases, with 17 bases between them. Germline V gene sequence: CDR1 MNHEY, CDR2 SVGAGI. The CDR3 is 15 amino acids. CDR3 nucleotide sequence: TGTGCCAGCAGTAAAACACTACAGGGTAGCTATGGCTACACCTTC. Residues: CASSKTLQGSYGYTF.

The V and J genes are TRBV11-3 and TRBJ2-7, with D unresolved. V dropped 3 bases and J dropped 6 bases, with 9 bases sitting between them. The CDR3 sequence is 12 residues long. Germline lookup yields CDR1 SGHNT and CDR2 YENEEA. The CDR3 loop is CASSLEFSEQYF. The DNA for the CDR3 is TGTGCCAGCAGCTTGGAGTTTAGCGAGCAGTACTTC.

The chain combines TRBV6-6 with TRBJ2-7; 10 positions agree with TRBD2. Losses at the gene ends were 2 bases for V and 2 bases for J; bases not matched to a gene: 6. Germline CDR1 and CDR2: MNHNY and SVGAGI (reference sequence). The CDR3 contains 16 residues. The CDR3 region is CASSYGSGLAAYEQYF. DNA for the CDR3: TGTGCCAGCAGTTACGGGTCCGGACTAGCGGCCTACGAGCAGTACTTC.

This chain joins TRBV10-3 and TRBJ2-3, with D tentatively TRBD2 (7 bases). The germline CDR1 and CDR2 sequences are ENHRY and SYGVKD. V was cut by 7 bases and J by 2 bases, with 16 bases left in between. CDR3 length: 15 residues. This CDR3 is CAIKGGGGATDTQYF. In DNA form, the CDR3 reads TGTGCCATCAAGGGAGGAGGGGGGGCCACAGATACGCAGTATTTT.

The J gene is TRBJ2-7, the V gene TRBV5-5; possibly TRBD1 or TRBD2 for D (5 bases each). Germline loops: CDR1 SGHKS, CDR2 YYEKEE (reference sequence). Trimming stripped 4 bases from V and 6 bases from J, with 26 bases between. The CDR3 has 17 residues. The CDR3 sequence: CASSAVGGLMMGLEQYF. In DNA form, the CDR3 reads TGTGCCAGCAGCGCCGTTGGGGGTCTAATGATGGGGCTCGAGCAGTACTTC.

The chain is built from TRBV7-9 and TRBJ2-7, with D possibly being TRBD1 (6 bases). Trimming left V 8 bases short and J 3 bases short, with 14 bases between. Germline CDR1 SEHNR, CDR2 FQNEAQ (reference sequence). There are 13 residues in the CDR3. In DNA form, the CDR3 reads TGTGCCAGCGAACAGGGTCGGGGCTACGAGCAGTACTTC. Residues: CASEQGRGYEQYF. The variable domain in full, with the rest retrieved from reference TRBV7-9 and TRBJ2-7, is DTGVSQNPRHKITKRGQNVTFRCDPISEHNRLYWYRQTLGQGPEFLTYFQNEAQLEKSRLLSDRFSAERPKGSFSTLEIQRTEQGDSAMYLCASEQGRGYEQYFGPGTRLTVT.

The rearrangement links TRBV5-1 to TRBJ2-5; 8 bases are a match to TRBD1. Germline V gives CDR1 SGHRS, CDR2 YFSETQ. V lost 4 bases and J lost 5; bases outside the gene matches: 1. This CDR3 has 12 residues. The CDR3 DNA sequence: TGCGCCAGCAGCCGGGACAGGGAGACCCAGTACTTC. It translates to CASSRDRETQYF.